This T cell receptor (beta chain) originates from a study of blood T cell repertoires in COVID-19. Clones were read by immunoSEQ multiplex PCR, and TCRdb kept only the in-frame ones, dropping some. The sample contains nearly 200,000 clones, around nine tenths of which appear only once. V lost 6 bases, J lost 6 bases, and 15 bases stayed unmatched. The length of the CDR3 is 16 residues. Per germline, CDR1 MDHEN and CDR2 SYDVKM. The count of this clone is one. The clonotype was recovered from a woman between 35 and 50 years old who had recovered from COVID-19. The rearrangement links TRBV28 to TRBJ2-3; 7 bases agree with TRBD2. The specimen sequenced was peripheral blood. In nucleotides, the CDR3 is TGTGCCAGCAGGACCACCGGGCTAGCGGTGCCGGATACGCAGTATTTT. Encoded protein: CASRTTGLAVPDTQYF.